This T cell receptor (beta chain) was found in a study of early T cells in non-severe SARS-CoV-2 infection. In the study overall: Chains were not paired, and sequencing was done on bulk RNA from unsorted whole blood.

Attachment of unique molecular identifiers was made to individual cDNA molecules. Using its own MiXCR run on the 5' RACE reads, TCRdb lists one record per CDR3 protein. The sample has about 40,000 distinct CDR3 sequences, 4.5% to 5% seen once. This CDR3 is built from 14 residues. CDR1 SGHDT and CDR2 YYEEEE come from the germline V gene. V shed 2 bases, J shed 10 bases, and the junction held 9 bases outside the gene matches. General study findings and limits: Private and CD4 specificities were missed by VDJdb matching, skewed to anti-spike CD8.

Turning to this clonotype: What it binds is unknown.

The sequenced material came from whole blood. V usage is TRBV5-6 and J usage is TRBJ2-1, with 7 positions matching TRBD2. The sequence was collected from an adult who was a healthcare worker with PCR-confirmed SARS-CoV-2 infection or an uninfected control (not recorded which). The CDR3 nucleotides are TGTGCCAGCAGCTTCACGCGGGAGCTAGGGGAGCAGTTCTTC. Amino acid sequence: CASSFTRELGEQFF.